This T cell receptor (beta chain) was captured by sequencing in a study of cytomegalovirus exposure and HLA in healthy donors. Regarding the study as a whole: A later analysis linked a missense DCLRE1C variant to TCR beta V- and J-gene trimming. Data from an earlier analysis indicated that most TCR beta V segments were productive either about 87% or about 30% of the time.

Use of 60 Vbeta and 13 Jbeta primers characterized the PCR. Produced via immunoSEQ multiplex PCR; TCRdb's table is partial and in-frame only. The data show approximately 140,000 clones, roughly three quarters seen once. In this sample, this clone turned up once. Its target is unknown. Trimming removed 0 bases at V and 3 bases at J, with 9 bases between. Germline V lookup: CDR1 SGHRS, CDR2 YFSETQ. The CDR3 length is 14 residues. The TCR sequence derives from a woman in her late teens or twenties in good health and CMV-seronegative. This chain connects TRBV5-1 to TRBJ2-5; D is perhaps TRBD2 (5 bases). Material for sequencing was PBMCs. DNA of the CDR3: TGCGCCAGCAGCTTGGCGACTATGGAAGAGACCCAGTACTTC. Translation: CASSLATMEETQYF. The full variable domain, completed using reference TRBV5-1 and TRBJ2-5, is KAGVTQTPRYLIKTRGQQVTLSCSPISGHRSVSWYQQTPGQGLQFLFEYFSETQRNKGNFPGRFSGRQFSNSRSEMNVSTLELGDSALYLCASSLATMEETQYFGPGTRLLVL.